What follows are 4 T cell receptor beta chains derived from one specimen sequenced in a study of CD8+ T cells in alopecia areata. Extracted from the samples, RNA was reverse transcribed into cDNA to serve as the sequencing template. The repertoire was sequenced with immunoSEQ multiplex PCR; TCRdb's copy has only in-frame clones and lacks some. The sample consists of nearly 7,500 clones, 64% of them appearing once. The sample's treatment: oral pan-JAK inhibitor, 5-10 mg twice daily. Punch biopsies of lesional scalp, plus peripheral blood, were taken from alopecia areata patients. The material sequenced was skin, taken at week 4, from a patient treated with tofacitinib. The receptors come from a human donor with alopecia areata.

This clone was found a few times. CDR3 in DNA: TGTGCCAGTAGTATTGACCGCGGGGGGAATGAGCAGTTCTTC. Protein product: CASSIDRGGNEQFF. V and J are TRBV19 and TRBJ2-1; 8 nucleotides match TRBD2. The germline V gene encodes CDR1 LNHDA and CDR2 SQIVND (reference sequence). V shed 3 bases, J shed 7 bases, and the junction held 5 bases outside the gene matches. The CDR3 is made up of 14 amino acids.

This chain uses TRBV4-3 with TRBJ2-1; D remains ambiguous. The germline gives CDR1 LGHNA, CDR2 YSLEER. The CDR3 extends over 16 amino acids. The V end was cut by 0 bases, the J end by 3 bases, with 12 bases between. CDR3 in amino acids: CASSQDRALNYNEQFF. In DNA form, the CDR3 reads TGCGCCAGCAGCCAAGATCGAGCGTTGAACTACAATGAGCAGTTCTTC.

A few counts support this clone. The rearrangement joins TRBV7-9 to TRBJ2-5; D is unresolved. Germline lookup yields CDR1 SEHNR and CDR2 FQNEAQ (reference sequence). V lost 6 bases and J 5 bases, leaving 13 bases between the germline ends. The CDR3 is made up of 13 amino acids. As DNA, the CDR3 is TGTGCCAGCAGGACCCCCCGGGTTGAGACCCAGTACTTC. Translation: CASRTPRVETQYF. Based on the CDR3 plus reference TRBV7-9 and TRBJ2-5, the full variable domain is DTGVSQNPRHKITKRGQNVTFRCDPISEHNRLYWYRQTLGQGPEFLTYFQNEAQLEKSRLLSDRFSAERPKGSFSTLEIQRTEQGDSAMYLCASRTPRVETQYFGPGTRLLVL.

The chain recombines TRBV6-5 with TRBJ1-1; D is unresolved. Trimming cost V 5 bases and J 0 bases, with 10 bases left between them. This CDR3 contains 14 residues. Germline CDR1 MNHEY, CDR2 SVGAGI. The CDR3 spells CASSSKGMNTEAFF. The DNA of the CDR3 is TGTGCCAGCAGTAGCAAAGGTATGAACACTGAAGCTTTCTTT.